This T cell receptor beta chain derives from a study of regulatory T cells in long-lasting Graves disease. The CDR3 consists of 16 residues. From germline, CDR1 is LNHDA and CDR2 SQIVND (reference sequence). V was clipped by 4 bases and J by 5 bases; unmatched bases: 10. The authors built TCR beta libraries using iRepertoire HTBI primers and Arm-PCR of CDR3 regions. From the multiplex PCR reads, TCRdb called clonotypes with MiXCR, one entry per CDR3 protein. The sample records 400,000 to 600,000 distinct CDR3 sequences, approximately 21% being singletons. The sample's time point: persistent/refractory GD, antithyroid drugs over 5 years with positive TRAb. There was RNA extracted from PBMCs, and the TCR library was made from it. It was an endocrinology department in Xi'an, China, that provided the patients. A volume of approximately 8.4 milliliters of peripheral blood was collected in EDTA tubes. This clonotype was recorded many times. Its antigen remains unidentified.

Study-wide results and limits: There were preferences for TRBV28, TRBJ1-2 and TRBJ2-5 in persistent disease.

The chain couples TRBV19 to TRBJ1-5; 8 bases map to TRBD1. The TCR was taken from a female donor with Graves disease. Sequencing was performed on peripheral blood mononuclear cells (PBMCs), taken when the disease was refractory, from a patient treated with antithyroid drugs. Here the CDR3 DNA reads TGTGCCAGTAGTACCTTCCGCGGACAGGGCGATCAGCCCCAGCATTTT. Translated, it gives CASSTFRGQGDQPQHF.